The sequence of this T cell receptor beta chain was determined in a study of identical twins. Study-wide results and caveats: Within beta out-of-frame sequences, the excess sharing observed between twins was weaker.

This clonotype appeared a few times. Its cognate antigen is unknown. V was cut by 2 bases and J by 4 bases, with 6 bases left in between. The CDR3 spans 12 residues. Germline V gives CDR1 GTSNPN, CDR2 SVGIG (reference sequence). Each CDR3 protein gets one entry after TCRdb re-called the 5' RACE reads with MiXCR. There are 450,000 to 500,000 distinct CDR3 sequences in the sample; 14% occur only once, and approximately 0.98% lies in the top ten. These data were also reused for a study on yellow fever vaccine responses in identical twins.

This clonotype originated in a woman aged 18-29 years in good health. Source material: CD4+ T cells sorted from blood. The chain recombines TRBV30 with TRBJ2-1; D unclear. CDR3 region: CAWSPNYNEQFF. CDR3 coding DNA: TGTGCCTGGAGTCCAAATTACAATGAGCAGTTCTTC.